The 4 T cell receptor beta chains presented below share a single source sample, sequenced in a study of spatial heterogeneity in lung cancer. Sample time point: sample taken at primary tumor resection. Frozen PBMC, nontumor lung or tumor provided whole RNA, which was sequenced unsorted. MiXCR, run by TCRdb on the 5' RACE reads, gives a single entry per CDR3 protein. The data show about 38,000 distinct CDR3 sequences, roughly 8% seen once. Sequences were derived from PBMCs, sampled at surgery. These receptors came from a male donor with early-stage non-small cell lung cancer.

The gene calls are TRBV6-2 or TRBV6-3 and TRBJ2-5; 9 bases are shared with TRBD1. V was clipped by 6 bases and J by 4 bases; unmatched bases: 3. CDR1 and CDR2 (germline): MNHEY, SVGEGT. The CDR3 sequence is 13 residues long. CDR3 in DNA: TGTGCCAGCAGACGGACAGGGGCAGAGACCCAGTACTTC. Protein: CASRRTGAETQYF.

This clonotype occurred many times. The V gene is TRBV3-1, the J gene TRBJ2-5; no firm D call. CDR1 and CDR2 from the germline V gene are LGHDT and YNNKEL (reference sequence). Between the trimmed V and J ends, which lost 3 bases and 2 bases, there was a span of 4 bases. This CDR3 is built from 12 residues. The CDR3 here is CASSQEQETQYF. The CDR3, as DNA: TGTGCCAGCAGCCAGGAACAAGAGACCCAGTACTTC.

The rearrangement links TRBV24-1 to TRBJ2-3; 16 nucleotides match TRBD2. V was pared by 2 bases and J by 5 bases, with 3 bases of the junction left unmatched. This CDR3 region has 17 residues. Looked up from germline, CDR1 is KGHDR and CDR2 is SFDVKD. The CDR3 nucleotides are TGTGCCACCAGTGATTGGGGACTAGCGGGGGGGAGAGATACGCAGTATTTT. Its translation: CATSDWGLAGGRDTQYF.

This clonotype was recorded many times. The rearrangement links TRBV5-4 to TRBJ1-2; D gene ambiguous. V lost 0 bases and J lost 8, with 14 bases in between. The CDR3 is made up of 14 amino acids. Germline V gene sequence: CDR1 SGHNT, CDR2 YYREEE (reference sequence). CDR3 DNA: TGTGCCAGCAGCTTGGACAGAACTATAGGGGGCTACACCTTC. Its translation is CASSLDRTIGGYTF.